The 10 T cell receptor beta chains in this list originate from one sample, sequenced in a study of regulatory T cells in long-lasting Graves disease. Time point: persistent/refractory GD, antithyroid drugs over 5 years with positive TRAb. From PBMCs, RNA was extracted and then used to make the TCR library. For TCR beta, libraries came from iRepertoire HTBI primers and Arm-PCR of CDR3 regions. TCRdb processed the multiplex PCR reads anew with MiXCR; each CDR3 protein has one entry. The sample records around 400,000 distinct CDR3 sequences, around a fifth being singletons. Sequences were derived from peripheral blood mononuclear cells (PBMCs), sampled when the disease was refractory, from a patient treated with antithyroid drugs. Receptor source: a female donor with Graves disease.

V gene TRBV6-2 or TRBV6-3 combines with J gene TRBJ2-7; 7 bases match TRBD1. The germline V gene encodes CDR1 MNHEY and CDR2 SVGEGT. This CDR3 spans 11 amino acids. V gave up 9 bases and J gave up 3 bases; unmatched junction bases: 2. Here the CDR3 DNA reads TGTGCCAGAGGGGACAGCTACGAGCAGTACTTC. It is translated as CARGDSYEQYF.

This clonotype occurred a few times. In nucleotides, the CDR3 is TGCGCCAGCAGGGTAGCTAGCGGGGAGACCCAGTACTTC. This gives the protein CASRVASGETQYF. This chain links TRBV4-1 with TRBJ2-5; 8 nucleotides align to TRBD2. The V segment lost 6 bases and the J segment 5 bases; nucleotides outside the gene matches: 5. The germline V gene has CDR1 MGHRA and CDR2 YSYEKL. The CDR3 spans 13 residues.

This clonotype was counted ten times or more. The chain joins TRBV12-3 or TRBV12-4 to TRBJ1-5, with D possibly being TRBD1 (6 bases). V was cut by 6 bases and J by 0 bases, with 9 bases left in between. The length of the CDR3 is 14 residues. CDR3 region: CASRRTDSNQPQHF. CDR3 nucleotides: TGTGCCAGCAGAAGGACAGATAGCAATCAGCCCCAGCATTTT.

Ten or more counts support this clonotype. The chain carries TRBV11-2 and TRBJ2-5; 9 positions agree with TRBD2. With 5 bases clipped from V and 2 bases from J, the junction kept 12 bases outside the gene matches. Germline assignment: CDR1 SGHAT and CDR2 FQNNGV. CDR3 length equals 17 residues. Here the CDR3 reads CASSQGRASGVQETQYF. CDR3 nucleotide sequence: TGTGCCAGCAGCCAAGGACGGGCTAGCGGGGTTCAAGAGACCCAGTACTTC.

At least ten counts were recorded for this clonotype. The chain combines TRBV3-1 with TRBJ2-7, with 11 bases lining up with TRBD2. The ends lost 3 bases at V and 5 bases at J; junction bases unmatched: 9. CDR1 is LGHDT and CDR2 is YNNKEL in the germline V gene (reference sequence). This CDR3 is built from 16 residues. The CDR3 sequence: CASSHHQSTSGNEQYF. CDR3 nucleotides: TGTGCCAGCAGCCATCACCAGTCGACTAGCGGGAACGAGCAGTACTTC.

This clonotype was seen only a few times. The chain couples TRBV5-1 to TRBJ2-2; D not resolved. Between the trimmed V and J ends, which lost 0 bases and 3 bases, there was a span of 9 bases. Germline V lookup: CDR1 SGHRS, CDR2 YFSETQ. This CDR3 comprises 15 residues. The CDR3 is CASSLALQYTGELFF. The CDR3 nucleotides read TGCGCCAGCAGCTTGGCCCTTCAATACACCGGGGAGCTGTTTTTT.

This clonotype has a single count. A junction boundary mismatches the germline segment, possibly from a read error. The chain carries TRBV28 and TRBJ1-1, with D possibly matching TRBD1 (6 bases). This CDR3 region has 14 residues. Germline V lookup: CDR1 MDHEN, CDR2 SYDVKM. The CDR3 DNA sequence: TGTGCCAGCACCCTACACAGGGTGAACACTGAAGCTTCCTTT. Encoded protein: CASTLHRVNTEASF.

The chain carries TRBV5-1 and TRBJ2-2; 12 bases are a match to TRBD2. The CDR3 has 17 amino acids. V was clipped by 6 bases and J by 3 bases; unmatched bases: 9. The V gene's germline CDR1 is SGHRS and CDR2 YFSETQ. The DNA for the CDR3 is TGCGCCAGCAACTTCGGACTAGCGGGATTTGACACCGGGGAGCTGTTTTTT. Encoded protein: CASNFGLAGFDTGELFF.

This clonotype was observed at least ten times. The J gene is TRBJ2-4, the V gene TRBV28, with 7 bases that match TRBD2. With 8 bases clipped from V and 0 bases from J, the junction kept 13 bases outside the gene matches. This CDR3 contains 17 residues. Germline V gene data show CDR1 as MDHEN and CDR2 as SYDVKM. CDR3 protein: CASATYSSGKAKNIQYF. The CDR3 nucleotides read TGTGCCAGCGCAACCTACTCTAGCGGAAAAGCCAAAAACATTCAGTACTTC.

CDR3 in amino acids: CASSEEDTEGSLEQFF. In nucleotides, the CDR3 is TGTGCCAGCAGTGAAGAGGATACAGAGGGGTCACTTGAGCAGTTCTTC. This chain connects TRBV2 to TRBJ2-1; D tentatively reads TRBD1 or TRBD2 (5 bases each). CDR3 length: 16 residues. The germline V and J ends were trimmed by 1 base and 9 bases, with 19 bases remaining between them. Germline loops: CDR1 SNHLY, CDR2 FYNNEI. Complete variable domain (other parts from reference TRBV2 and TRBJ2-1): EPEVTQTPSHQVTQMGQEVILRCVPISNHLYFYWYRQILGQKVEFLVSFYNNEISEKSEIFDDQFSVERPDGSNFTLKIRSTKLEDSAMYFCASSEEDTEGSLEQFFGPGTRLTVL.